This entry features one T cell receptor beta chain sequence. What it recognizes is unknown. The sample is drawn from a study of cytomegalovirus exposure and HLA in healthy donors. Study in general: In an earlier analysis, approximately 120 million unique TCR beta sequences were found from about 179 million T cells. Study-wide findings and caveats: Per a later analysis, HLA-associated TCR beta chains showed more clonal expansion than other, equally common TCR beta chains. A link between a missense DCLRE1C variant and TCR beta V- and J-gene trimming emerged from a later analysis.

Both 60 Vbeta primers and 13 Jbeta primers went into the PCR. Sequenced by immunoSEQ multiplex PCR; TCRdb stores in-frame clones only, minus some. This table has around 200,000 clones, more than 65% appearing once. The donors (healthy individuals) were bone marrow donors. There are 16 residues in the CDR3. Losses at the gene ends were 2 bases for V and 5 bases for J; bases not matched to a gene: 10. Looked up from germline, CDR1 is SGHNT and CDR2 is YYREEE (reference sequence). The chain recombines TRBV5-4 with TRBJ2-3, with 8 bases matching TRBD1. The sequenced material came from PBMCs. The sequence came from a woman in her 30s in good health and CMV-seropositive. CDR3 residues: CASSFPRQGIGDTQYF. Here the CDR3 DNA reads TGTGCCAGCAGCTTTCCACGACAGGGGATTGGAGATACGCAGTATTTT.